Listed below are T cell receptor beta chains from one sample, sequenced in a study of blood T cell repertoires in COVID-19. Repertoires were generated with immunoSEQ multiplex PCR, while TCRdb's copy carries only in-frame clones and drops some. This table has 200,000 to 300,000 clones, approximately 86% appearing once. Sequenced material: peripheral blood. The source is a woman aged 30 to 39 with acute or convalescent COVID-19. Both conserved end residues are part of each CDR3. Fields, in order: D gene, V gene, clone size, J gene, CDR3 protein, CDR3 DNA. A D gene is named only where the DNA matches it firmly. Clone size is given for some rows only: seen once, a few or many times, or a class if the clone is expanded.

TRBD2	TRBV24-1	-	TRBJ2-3	CATGREGGTDTQYF	TGTGCCACCGGGCGGGAGGGGGGCACAGATACGCAGTATTTT
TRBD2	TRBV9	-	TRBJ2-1	CASSTRTRPNYNEQFF	TGTGCCAGCAGCACAAGGACTAGGCCTAACTACAATGAGCAGTTCTTC
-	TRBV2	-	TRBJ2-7	CASSEGIRGSYEQYF	TGTGCCAGCAGTGAGGGGATCAGGGGCTCCTACGAGCAGTACTTC
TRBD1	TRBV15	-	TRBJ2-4	CATSRDRGQNIQYF	TGTGCCACCAGTAGGGACAGGGGACAAAACATTCAGTACTTC
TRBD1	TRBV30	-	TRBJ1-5	CAWSGDRGRVSNQPQHF	TGTGCCTGGAGTGGGGACAGGGGGAGGGTCAGCAATCAGCCCCAGCATTTT
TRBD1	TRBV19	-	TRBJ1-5	CASSEQGASNQPQHF	TGTGCCAGTAGCGAACAGGGGGCAAGCAATCAGCCCCAGCATTTT
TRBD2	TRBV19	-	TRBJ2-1	CASTSDAPFGGRANEQFF	TGTGCCAGTACCTCGGATGCCCCCTTCGGGGGGAGGGCCAATGAGCAGTTCTTC
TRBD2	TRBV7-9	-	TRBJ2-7	CASSLGGLAVTYEQYF	TGTGCCAGCAGCTTAGGGGGACTAGCTGTAACCTACGAGCAGTACTTC
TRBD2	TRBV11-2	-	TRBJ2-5	CASSWTSGQETQYF	TGTGCCAGCAGCTGGACTAGCGGCCAAGAGACCCAGTACTTC
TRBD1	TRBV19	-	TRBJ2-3	CASSLTTGRSTDTQYF	TGTGCCAGTAGTCTGACGACAGGGCGGTCAACAGATACGCAGTATTTT
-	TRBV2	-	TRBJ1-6	CASRGQGVNSPLHF	TGTGCCAGCAGGGGACAAGGAGTAAATTCACCCCTCCACTTT
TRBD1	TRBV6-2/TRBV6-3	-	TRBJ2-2	CASSRGTGVSGELFF	TGTGCCAGCAGCCGCGGGACAGGCGTGTCCGGGGAGCTGTTTTTT
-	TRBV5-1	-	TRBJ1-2	CASSLETVYGYTF	TGCGCCAGCAGCTTGGAAACAGTTTATGGCTACACCTTC
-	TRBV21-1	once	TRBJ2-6	CASSKRARAGANVLTF	TGTGCCAGCAGCAAAAGGGCGAGGGCCGGGGCCAACGTCCTGACTTTC
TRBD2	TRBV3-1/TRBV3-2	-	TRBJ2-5	CASSLSTSGYQETQYF	TGTGCCAGCAGCCTATCGACTAGCGGATACCAAGAGACCCAGTACTTC
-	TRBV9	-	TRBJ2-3	CASSADWTVTDTQYF	TGTGCCAGCAGCGCCGATTGGACAGTCACAGATACGCAGTATTTT
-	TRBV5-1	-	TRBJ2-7	CASSLLVGSYEQYF	TGCGCCAGCAGCCTCCTGGTCGGCTCCTACGAGCAGTACTTC
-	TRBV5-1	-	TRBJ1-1	CASSSEGGLNTEAFF	TGCGCCAGCAGCTCGGAGGGCGGCCTGAACACTGAAGCTTTCTTT
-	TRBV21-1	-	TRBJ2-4	CASSKVPDRLAKNIQYF	TGTGCCAGCAGCAAAGTCCCGGACAGGCTAGCCAAAAACATTCAGTACTTC
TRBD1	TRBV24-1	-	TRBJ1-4	CATSDLGQGNEKLFF	TGTGCCACCAGTGATTTAGGACAGGGAAATGAAAAACTGTTTTTT
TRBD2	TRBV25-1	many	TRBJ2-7	CASSERASGSKGDEQYF	TGTGCCAGCAGTGAAAGGGCTAGCGGGAGTAAGGGCGACGAGCAGTACTTC
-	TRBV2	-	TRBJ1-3	CARLSRFGNTIYF	TGTGCCCGCCTTTCTCGGTTCGGAAACACCATATATTTT
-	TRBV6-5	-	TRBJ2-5	CASGGRGEPQYF	TGTGCCAGCGGGGGCAGGGGGGAGCCCCAGTACTTC
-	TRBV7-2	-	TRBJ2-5	CASSLASVLAQETQYF	TGTGCCAGCAGCTTAGCGAGCGTGCTAGCCCAAGAGACCCAGTACTTC
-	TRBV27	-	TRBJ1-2	CASSLSGYGYTF	TGTGCCAGCAGTTTAAGCGGGTATGGCTACACCTTC
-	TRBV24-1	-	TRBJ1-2	CATSGIGPRGKYGYTF	TGTGCCACCAGTGGTATCGGACCAAGGGGGAAATATGGCTACACCTTC
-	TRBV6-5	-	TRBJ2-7	CASSSLSRSYEQYF	TGTGCCAGCAGTTCCCTCAGCAGGTCCTACGAGCAGTACTTC
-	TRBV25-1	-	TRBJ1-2	CASRGGAIKDGYTF	TGTGCCAGCAGAGGGGGGGCGATTAAGGATGGCTACACCTTC
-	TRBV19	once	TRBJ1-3	CASAGSGNTIYF	TGTGCCAGTGCAGGGTCTGGAAACACCATATATTTT
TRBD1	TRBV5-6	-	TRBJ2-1	CASTSGTGVGEQFF	TGTGCCAGCACCTCGGGGACAGGGGTCGGGGAGCAGTTCTTC
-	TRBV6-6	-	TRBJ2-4	CASSPGLQLAKNIQYF	TGTGCCAGCAGTCCCGGGTTACAATTAGCCAAAAACATTCAGTACTTC
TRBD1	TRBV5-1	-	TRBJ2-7	CASSYPGQGRYEQYF	TGCGCCAGCAGCTACCCGGGACAGGGCCGCTACGAGCAGTACTTC
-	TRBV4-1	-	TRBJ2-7	CASSPRGGSSYEQYF	TGCGCCAGCAGCCCGAGGGGGGGAAGCTCCTACGAGCAGTACTTC
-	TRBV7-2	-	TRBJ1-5	CASSTDSYNQPQHF	TGTGCCAGCAGCACGGACAGCTACAATCAGCCCCAGCATTTT